These 23 T cell receptor beta chains originate from one sample sequenced in a study of blood T cell repertoires in COVID-19. Profiling relied on immunoSEQ multiplex PCR, and the TCRdb table lists in-frame clones only, not all of them. The data hold 35,000 to 50,000 clones, with about 86% observed a single time. Material for sequencing was peripheral blood. The origin of the receptors is a man between 65 and 80 years old with acute or convalescent COVID-19.

This chain links TRBV7-7 with TRBJ2-7; 7 nucleotides match TRBD1. Germline CDR1 reads SSHAT; CDR2 reads FNYEAQ (reference sequence). The CDR3 totals 14 residues. V gave up 6 bases and J gave up 4 bases; unmatched junction bases: 9. The CDR3 is CASSTGTGVYEQYF. DNA for the CDR3: TGTGCCAGCAGTACCGGTACAGGGGTATACGAGCAGTACTTC.

This chain connects TRBV28 to TRBJ1-2; D possibly corresponds to TRBD1 (6 bases). This CDR3 comprises 12 residues. The V end was cut by 10 bases, the J end by 5 bases, with 14 bases between. Germline values: CDR1 MDHEN, CDR2 SYDVKM. The CDR3 nucleotides are TGTGCCACCCGAACAGGGTTTTATGGCTACACCTTC. Translation gives CATRTGFYGYTF.

The rearrangement joins TRBV28 to TRBJ1-4; D remains ambiguous. The germline V gene has CDR1 MDHEN and CDR2 SYDVKM. This CDR3 has 14 residues. Deletions cut 6 bases from V and 6 bases from J, with 14 bases between. The CDR3 loop is CASRLTEGYEKLFF. DNA for the CDR3: TGTGCCAGCAGACTGACCGAGGGTTATGAAAAACTGTTTTTT. The variable domain in full, with the rest retrieved from reference TRBV28 and TRBJ1-4, is DVKVTQSSRYLVKRTGEKVFLECVQDMDHENMFWYRQDPGLGLRLIYFSYDVKMKEKGDIPEGYSVSREKKERFSLILESASTNQTSMYLCASRLTEGYEKLFFGSGTQLSVL.

V is TRBV6-2 or TRBV6-3 and J is TRBJ2-5, with 8 bases fitting TRBD1. This CDR3 is 15 amino acids long. The V gene end was trimmed by 0 bases and the J gene end by 1 base; junction bases not matched to a gene: 1. Germline V gene lookup returns CDR1 MNHEY and CDR2 SVGEGT. Here the CDR3 DNA reads TGTGCCAGCAGTTACTCGACAGGGGCCCAAGAGACCCAGTACTTC. Its protein product is CASSYSTGAQETQYF.

V and J are TRBV3-1 (or the pseudogene TRBV3-2) and TRBJ1-5; D is unclear. V dropped 1 base and J dropped 6 bases, with 10 bases sitting between them. The V gene's germline CDR1 is LGHDT and CDR2 YNNKEL (reference sequence). The length of the CDR3 is 14 residues. The CDR3 loop reads CASSQAGSGQPQHF. DNA for the CDR3: TGTGCCAGCAGCCAAGCCGGGTCCGGTCAGCCCCAGCATTTT.

Only one count was recorded for this clone. V gene TRBV6-1 combines with J gene TRBJ1-5; weak D call: TRBD1 (5 bases). Germline assignment: CDR1 MNHNS and CDR2 SASEGT. The CDR3 is 12 residues long. V was cut by 2 bases and J by 6 bases, with 5 bases left in between. For the CDR3, the DNA is TGTGCCAGCAGTGAACAGGGTCAGCCCCAGCATTTT. Translated: CASSEQGQPQHF.

This CDR3 reads CSASDRAQETQYF. The CDR3, as DNA: TGCAGCGCGTCCGACAGGGCCCAGGAGACCCAGTACTTC. The V gene is TRBV29-1, the J gene TRBJ2-5; the match to TRBD1 covers 7 bases. The ends lost 7 bases at V and 5 bases at J; junction bases unmatched: 10. CDR3 length equals 13 residues. The V gene's germline CDR1 is SQVTM and CDR2 ANQGSEA.

The chain joins TRBV9 to TRBJ2-2; a possible D gene is TRBD2 (5 bases). The V gene lost 0 bases and the J gene lost 3 bases, with 12 bases spanning the gap. The CDR3 is 16 amino acids. Germline CDR1 SGDLS, CDR2 YYNGEE. This CDR3 is CASSVGGGRHTGELFF. In DNA, the CDR3 is TGTGCCAGCAGCGTAGGAGGAGGCAGACACACCGGGGAGCTGTTTTTT.

V gene TRBV5-6 combines with J gene TRBJ1-6; 12 bases align to TRBD1. Germline V CDR1 and CDR2: SGHDT, YYEEEE. J gave up 11 bases and V 0 bases, and 9 bases lay outside the gene matches. The CDR3 has 17 amino acids. The CDR3 sequence is CASSLALGQGAGTPLHF. Written as DNA, the CDR3 is TGTGCCAGCAGCTTGGCCCTGGGACAGGGGGCCGGGACACCCCTCCACTTT.

V is TRBV6-5 and J is TRBJ1-2, with D perhaps matching TRBD1 (5 bases). The germline CDR1 and CDR2 sequences are MNHEY and SVGAGI. V dropped 5 bases and J dropped 4 bases, with 5 bases sitting between them. The length of the CDR3 is 11 residues. CDR3 bases: TGTGCCAGCAGTCAGGGCTATGGCTACACCTTC. It specifies CASSQGYGYTF.

The chain joins TRBV19 to TRBJ1-1, with 7 nucleotides matching TRBD1. Trimming at V came to 10 bases and at J to 8 bases, leaving 16 bases not matched to a gene. Per germline, CDR1 LNHDA and CDR2 SQIVND (reference sequence). The CDR3 has 14 amino acids. The CDR3 coding sequence is TGTGCCACCCAAAGAGAGACAGGGAGTCTCGAAGCTTTCTTT. Its protein product is CATQRETGSLEAFF.

The rearrangement uses TRBV18 and TRBJ1-1, with no clear D. The CDR3 loop spans 11 amino acids. Trimming took 3 bases from V and 6 from J, leaving 5 bases between them. CDR1 is KGHSH and CDR2 is LQKENI in the germline V gene. The CDR3 bases are TGTGCCAGCTCACCCGGAGCTGAAGCTTTCTTT. It translates to CASSPGAEAFF.

The chain links TRBV15 to TRBJ1-1, with a possible D match to TRBD1 (6 bases). The CDR3 totals 15 residues. The V gene lost 2 bases and the J gene lost 5 bases, with 15 bases spanning the gap. CDR1 and CDR2 (germline): LNHNV, YYDKDF (reference sequence). The DNA of the CDR3 is TGTGCCACCAGCAGACCCGGCGGGGGGCGGACTGAAGCTTTCTTT. Its protein is CATSRPGGGRTEAFF.

The chain joins TRBV24-1 to TRBJ2-1; 10 nucleotides match TRBD2. This CDR3 region has 17 residues. CDR1 and CDR2 from the germline V gene are KGHDR and SFDVKD. The trim removed 3 bases at V and 10 bases at J, leaving 14 bases unmatched. The CDR3, as DNA: TGTGCCACCAGTGATCAGAAGCGGGGGGGCCGGGAATTCGAGCAGTTCTTC. Protein product: CATSDQKRGGREFEQFF.

This chain joins TRBV2 and TRBJ1-1; D perhaps matches TRBD1 (5 bases). This CDR3 has 14 amino acids. Trimming took 1 base from V and 0 from J, leaving 6 bases between them. Germline V gene lookup returns CDR1 SNHLY and CDR2 FYNNEI. The CDR3 is CASSEGGMNTEAFF. In DNA form, the CDR3 reads TGTGCCAGCAGTGAAGGGGGCATGAACACTGAAGCTTTCTTT.

This chain joins TRBV30 and TRBJ1-1; no firm D call. The length of the CDR3 is 13 residues. Trimming shortened V by 1 base and J by 5 bases, and 11 bases separated the two germline ends. From germline, CDR1 is GTSNPN and CDR2 SVGIG (reference sequence). The CDR3 sequence: CAWSGALLTEAFF. The DNA of the CDR3 is TGTGCCTGGAGTGGGGCCCTGTTGACTGAAGCTTTCTTT.

This chain connects TRBV5-6 to TRBJ1-2, with D possibly being TRBD1 (6 bases). Germline values: CDR1 SGHDT, CDR2 YYEEEE. The CDR3 covers 14 residues. V was trimmed by 1 base and J by 4 bases, leaving 11 bases between them. CDR3 residues: CASSLTGNFYGYTF. CDR3 sequence (DNA): TGTGCCAGCAGCTTGACAGGGAACTTCTATGGCTACACCTTC. The variable domain in full, completed from reference TRBV5-6 and TRBJ1-2, reads DAGVTQSPTHLIKTRGQQVTLRCSPKSGHDTVSWYQQALGQGPQFIFQYYEEEERQRGNFPDRFSGHQFPNYSSELNVNALLLGDSALYLCASSLTGNFYGYTFGSGTRLTVV.

This chain links TRBV19 with TRBJ1-2; D not certain. This CDR3 has 13 amino acids. Germline V gene data show CDR1 as LNHDA and CDR2 as SQIVND (reference sequence). V gave up 3 bases and J gave up 4 bases, with 9 bases separating them. The CDR3 loop reads CASSIGQVYGYTF. The CDR3 DNA sequence: TGTGCCAGTAGTATTGGGCAGGTCTATGGCTACACCTTC.

This sequence joins TRBV6-6 and TRBJ2-7, with 8 bases lining up with TRBD1. From germline, CDR1 is MNHNY and CDR2 SVGAGI (reference sequence). The CDR3 spans 16 residues. With 0 bases clipped from V and 2 bases from J, the junction kept 6 bases outside the gene matches. The CDR3 DNA reads TGTGCCAGCAGTTACTCGAGGACAGGGAGTACCTACGAGCAGTACTTC. As protein: CASSYSRTGSTYEQYF.

The gene calls are TRBV29-1 and TRBJ1-3; 9 nucleotides match TRBD1. Germline V gene lookup returns CDR1 SQVTM and CDR2 ANQGSEA. This CDR3 comprises 13 residues. With V trimmed by 8 bases and J by 5 bases, 7 bases remained unmatched. CDR3 amino acids: CSLRGTGRNTIYF. In nucleotides, the CDR3 is TGCAGCCTAAGGGGGACAGGGAGAAACACCATATATTTT.

V and J are TRBV19 and TRBJ2-2, with 14 nucleotides matching TRBD2. This CDR3 has 17 amino acids. From germline, CDR1 is LNHDA and CDR2 SQIVND (reference sequence). V was clipped by 4 bases and J by 4 bases; unmatched bases: 5. CDR3 sequence: CASSKKTSGRGTGELFF. DNA for the CDR3: TGTGCCAGTAGTAAAAAGACTAGCGGGAGGGGCACCGGGGAGCTGTTTTTT. The variable domain in full, completed from reference TRBV19 and TRBJ2-2, reads DGGITQSPKYLFRKEGQNVTLSCEQNLNHDAMYWYRQDPGQGLRLIYYSQIVNDFQKGDIAEGYSVSREKKESFPLTVTSAQKNPTAFYLCASSKKTSGRGTGELFFGEGSRLTVL.

This chain joins TRBV30 and TRBJ2-1; TRBD2 is a possible D gene (5 bases). Germline V gene lookup returns CDR1 GTSNPN and CDR2 SVGIG (reference sequence). V lost 8 bases, J lost 0 bases, and 14 bases lay in between. CDR3 length: 14 residues. In DNA form, the CDR3 reads TGTGCCGTGGAGGCCGTGGGCTCCTACAATGAGCAGTTCTTC. This translates into CAVEAVGSYNEQFF.

This clone has a count of ten or more. CDR3 bases: TGTGCCAGCAGCCAAGATTTTCGCGGGAGCGGGGAGCTGTTTTTT. This sequence encodes CASSQDFRGSGELFF. The chain combines TRBV3-1 (or the pseudogene TRBV3-2) with TRBJ2-2, with 7 bases aligning to TRBD2. Trimming cost V 0 bases and J 7 bases; bases outside gene matches: 5. Germline V CDR1 and CDR2: LGHDT, YNNKEL (reference sequence). The CDR3 length is 15 residues.